The T cell receptor (beta chain) described here comes from a study of T cells in Graves' hyperthyroidism and ophthalmopathy. Regions amplified from RNA transcripts were the TCR beta CDR3 regions. In the first-round RT-PCR of the TCR CDR3, the HTBI primer set was used. TCRdb passed the multiplex PCR reads through MiXCR, listing each CDR3 protein once. The repertoire holds about 200,000 distinct CDR3 sequences, with around 18% as singletons. Germline CDR1 LGHNA, CDR2 YNFKEQ. V was shortened by 4 bases and J by 3 bases, with 15 bases between the two germline ends. The CDR3 sequence is 15 residues long. This clonotype was counted at least ten times.

Sequencing was carried out using blood. J is TRBJ1-1 and V is TRBV4-2; maybe TRBD1 (5 bases). The sequence derives from a man in his forties or fifties with Graves' hyperthyroidism. The CDR3 protein is CASSPPHGRDTEAFF. The DNA for the CDR3 is TGTGCCAGCAGCCCCCCTCATGGCAGGGACACTGAAGCTTTCTTT.